This TCR beta chain was recorded in a study of blood T cell repertoires in COVID-19. At the level of the study: Samples representing acute and convalescent COVID-19 were sourced from the United States, Italy and Spain. Nucleic acid was either cDNA or gDNA, and it came from T cells, B-cell-depleted T cells, or PBMCs.

Measured with immunoSEQ multiplex PCR; TCRdb has only the in-frame clones, and not every one. The sample has 72,000 or so clones; 75% to 90% are singletons. The CDR3 covers 14 residues. After removal of 6 bases from V and 2 bases from J, the junction contained 7 bases not matched to a gene. Germline CDR1 is MDHEN and CDR2 is SYDVKM. This TCR was sampled from a man between 65 and 85 years old who had recovered from COVID-19. Sequenced input: peripheral blood. The rearrangement uses TRBV28 and TRBJ2-7, with 7 bases that match TRBD2. In DNA, the CDR3 is TGTGCCAGCAGAGCGGGGACGGGGACCTACGAGCAGTACTTC. This codes for CASRAGTGTYEQYF.